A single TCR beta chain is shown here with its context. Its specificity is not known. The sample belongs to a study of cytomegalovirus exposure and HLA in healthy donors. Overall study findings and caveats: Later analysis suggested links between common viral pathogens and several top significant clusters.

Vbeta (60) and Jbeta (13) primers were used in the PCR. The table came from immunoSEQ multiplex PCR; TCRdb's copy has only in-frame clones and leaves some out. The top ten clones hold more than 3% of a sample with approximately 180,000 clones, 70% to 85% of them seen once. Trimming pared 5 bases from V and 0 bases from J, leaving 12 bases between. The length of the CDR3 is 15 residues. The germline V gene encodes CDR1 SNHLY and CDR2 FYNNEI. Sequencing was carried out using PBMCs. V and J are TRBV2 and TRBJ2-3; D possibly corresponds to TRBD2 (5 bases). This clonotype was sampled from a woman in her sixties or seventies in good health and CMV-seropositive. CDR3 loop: CASSLQRTSTDTQYF. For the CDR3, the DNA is TGTGCCAGCAGTCTTCAGCGGACTAGCACAGATACGCAGTATTTT. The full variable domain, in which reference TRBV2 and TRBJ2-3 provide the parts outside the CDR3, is EPEVTQTPSHQVTQMGQEVILRCVPISNHLYFYWYRQILGQKVEFLVSFYNNEISEKSEIFDDQFSVERPDGSNFTLKIRSTKLEDSAMYFCASSLQRTSTDTQYFGPGTRLTVL.